A single sample gave rise to the 11 T cell receptor beta chains below, sequenced in a study. One entry per CDR3 protein, called by TCRdb with MiXCR from the 5' RACE reads. The sample has 7,300 or so distinct CDR3 sequences, roughly 40% seen once. Sample: memory CD4+ T cells sorted from blood. Subset here: memory CD4+ T cells, CD4+CD45RO+CD25-. The origin of the receptors is a female donor with breast cancer.

This clonotype came up a few times. CDR3 nucleotides: TGTGCCAGCAGCTTAGATCGGACTAGCGAAGAGACCCAGTACTTC. This translates into CASSLDRTSEETQYF. The gene calls are TRBV11-2 and TRBJ2-5, with 9 bases lining up with TRBD2. Germline values: CDR1 SGHAT, CDR2 FQNNGV. The V gene end was trimmed by 0 bases and the J gene end by 3 bases; junction bases not matched to a gene: 2. The CDR3 length is 15 residues. Variable domain in full (rest from reference TRBV11-2 and TRBJ2-5): EAGVAQSPRYKIIEKRQSVAFWCNPISGHATLYWYQQILGQGPKLLIQFQNNGVVDDSQLPKDRFSAERLKGVDSTLKIQPAKLEDSAVYLCASSLDRTSEETQYFGPGTRLLVL.

This sequence joins TRBV11-2 and TRBJ2-5, with D possibly matching TRBD2 (6 bases). Looked up from germline, CDR1 is SGHAT and CDR2 is FQNNGV. The ends were cut back, 6 bases at V and 2 bases at J, with 28 bases in the middle. The CDR3 runs to 19 residues. DNA for the CDR3: TGTGCCAGCAGACATATGTCGCAGTTCTTGGAGGGTCGGCAAGAGACCCAGTACTTC. Translating gives CASRHMSQFLEGRQETQYF.

This rearrangement joins TRBV20-1 to TRBJ2-7, with unresolved D. Looked up from germline, CDR1 is DFQATT and CDR2 is SNEGSKA (reference sequence). The germline V and J ends were trimmed by 3 bases and 4 bases, with 10 bases remaining between them. This CDR3 is built from 12 residues. DNA for the CDR3: TGCAGTGCTAGTGTCGGAGAATACGAGCAGTACTTC. Its protein product is CSASVGEYEQYF.

The rearrangement joins TRBV5-1 to TRBJ2-3, with D possibly TRBD1 on 6 matching bases. Between the trimmed V and J ends, which lost 6 bases and 1 base, there was a span of 9 bases. This CDR3 is 13 amino acids long. From germline, CDR1 is SGHRS and CDR2 YFSETQ. This CDR3 reads CASNPGGTDTQYF. The CDR3 DNA reads as TGCGCCAGCAATCCAGGGGGCACAGATACGCAGTATTTT.

CDR3 sequence: CASSSGWTQPQHF. CDR3 nucleotide sequence: TGTGCCAGCAGTTCAGGGTGGACGCAGCCCCAGCATTTT. The genes are TRBV7-2 and TRBJ1-5; tentatively, D is TRBD1 (5 bases). This CDR3 is built from 13 residues. Germline V gives CDR1 SGHTA, CDR2 FQGNSA. V was clipped by 6 bases and J by 7 bases, with 13 bases between them.

This chain links TRBV6-1 with TRBJ2-4; D may be TRBD1 or TRBD2 (6 bases each). CDR3 size: 15 residues. Germline assignment: CDR1 MNHNS and CDR2 SASEGT. Trimming shortened V by 10 bases and J by 0 bases, and 16 bases separated the two germline ends. The CDR3 sequence: CATRGAGLAKNIQYF. CDR3 DNA: TGTGCCACCAGGGGAGCGGGCCTAGCCAAAAACATTCAGTACTTC.

V gene TRBV9 combines with J gene TRBJ2-5, with 7 bases matching TRBD1. The CDR3 consists of 14 residues. Germline loops: CDR1 SGDLS, CDR2 YYNGEE. The J segment lost 3 bases and the V segment lost 4 bases, leaving 6 bases of the junction unmatched. CDR3 bases: TGTGCCAGCAGCCAAAAAGGGACAGAAGAGACCCAGTACTTC. Translating it yields CASSQKGTEETQYF.

The chain combines TRBV5-1 with TRBJ1-1, with 7 bases lining up with TRBD1. Germline values: CDR1 SGHRS, CDR2 YFSETQ. V lost 0 bases to trimming and J lost 1 base; unmatched junction nucleotides: 6. There are 16 residues in the CDR3. CDR3 DNA: TGCGCCAGCAGCTTGGTTCTGGACAGGACGAACACTGAAGCTTTCTTT. Translation: CASSLVLDRTNTEAFF.

V usage is TRBV6-2 or TRBV6-3 and J usage is TRBJ2-2, with TRBD2 matching over 10 bases. The V gene's germline CDR1 is MNHEY and CDR2 SVGEGT. V shed 5 bases, J shed 6 bases, and the junction held 3 bases outside the gene matches. The CDR3 has 14 amino acids. The CDR3 loop is CASSVSGGAGELFF. As DNA, the CDR3 is TGTGCCAGCAGTGTGAGCGGGGGGGCCGGGGAGCTGTTTTTT.

The chain joins TRBV18 to TRBJ1-1; no clear D. Germline V gene sequence: CDR1 KGHSH, CDR2 LQKENI. Trimming cost V 2 bases and J 11 bases, with 15 bases left between them. The CDR3 is made up of 13 amino acids. CDR3 coding DNA: TGTGCCAGCTCACCAGAAGAGAACTCTGCCGCTTTCTTT. Translation: CASSPEENSAAFF.

The table lists this clonotype with a few counts. The chain carries TRBV7-2 and TRBJ2-2; the D gene is possibly TRBD2 (5 bases). CDR1 is SGHTA and CDR2 is FQGNSA in the germline V gene. The CDR3 extends over 16 amino acids. The germline V and J ends were trimmed by 8 bases and 1 base, with 17 bases remaining between them. CDR3 in amino acids: CASRTGTAKNTGELFF. CDR3 bases: TGTGCCAGCCGGACTGGAACAGCTAAGAACACCGGGGAGCTGTTTTTT. Supplemented by reference TRBV7-2 and TRBJ2-2, the full variable domain reads GAGVSQSPSNKVTEKGKDVELRCDPISGHTALYWYRQSLGQGLEFLIYFQGNSAPDKSGLPSDRFSAERTGGSVSTLTIQRTQQEDSAVYLCASRTGTAKNTGELFFGEGSRLTVL.